Below are 30 T cell receptor beta chains sequenced from a single sample in a study of blood T cell repertoires in COVID-19. Clones were sequenced by immunoSEQ multiplex PCR, and TCRdb holds only the in-frame ones, with some missing. The sample yields 65,000 to 95,000 clones, 70% to 75% seen once. Input material: peripheral blood. The receptors were sampled from a man over 45 with active or convalescent COVID-19.

This clone showed up just a few times. This chain connects TRBV9 to TRBJ2-7, with 7 positions matching TRBD2. V lost 0 bases, J lost 2 bases, and 14 bases stayed unmatched. CDR1 is SGDLS and CDR2 is YYNGEE in the germline V gene. The CDR3 loop spans 18 amino acids. Here the CDR3 reads CASSVEVPPTSVAYEQYF. Here the CDR3 DNA reads TGTGCCAGCAGCGTAGAAGTTCCCCCTACTAGCGTAGCCTACGAGCAGTACTTC.

The chain links TRBV29-1 to TRBJ2-3; no firm D call. The V gene's germline CDR1 is SQVTM and CDR2 ANQGSEA. The CDR3 runs 12 residues. Trimming removed 2 bases from V and 4 bases from J, with 7 bases in between. The CDR3 here is CSVESSADTQYF. CDR3 in DNA: TGCAGCGTTGAATCGTCTGCAGATACGCAGTATTTT.

This chain connects TRBV7-3 to TRBJ1-3; D is uncertain. Germline CDR1 and CDR2: SGHTA and FQGTGA. The V end lost 5 bases, the J end lost 0 bases, and 5 bases lay between the germline ends. The CDR3 has 13 amino acids. The CDR3 bases are TGTGCCAGCAGCGACAACTCTGGAAACACCATATATTTT. It codes for CASSDNSGNTIYF.

This clone occurred a few times. This chain links TRBV19 with TRBJ1-6; D is possibly TRBD1 (5 bases). CDR3 length: 13 residues. V lost 3 bases and J 5 bases, leaving 5 bases between the germline ends. Germline lookup yields CDR1 LNHDA and CDR2 SQIVND (reference sequence). The CDR3 nucleotides are TGTGCCAGTAGTATCAGGGATAATTCACCCCTCCACTTT. It specifies CASSIRDNSPLHF.

The chain couples TRBV7-9 to TRBJ1-6, with 8 bases lining up with TRBD1. Germline values: CDR1 SEHNR, CDR2 FQNEAQ (reference sequence). The V gene end was trimmed by 2 bases and the J gene end by 9 bases; junction bases not matched to a gene: 3. CDR3 length: 14 residues. The CDR3 is CASSLQGAGSPLHF. The CDR3, as DNA: TGTGCCAGCAGCTTACAGGGGGCGGGTTCACCCCTCCACTTT.

The V call is TRBV7-2, the J call TRBJ1-1, with D maybe TRBD1 (6 bases). The CDR3 spans 12 residues. Germline values: CDR1 SGHTA, CDR2 FQGNSA. The CDR3 is CAPGQGSTEAFF. DNA for the CDR3: TGTGCTCCGGGGCAGGGGAGCACTGAAGCTTTCTTT.

This clone was seen only a few times. The chain couples TRBV6-2 or TRBV6-3 to TRBJ2-7; 9 bases are a match to TRBD1. The CDR3 sequence is 15 residues long. CDR1 is MNHEY and CDR2 is SVGEGT in the germline V gene. J was trimmed by 2 bases and V by 0 bases; bases with no gene match: 2. The CDR3 here is CASSYSGQGPYEQYF. As DNA, the CDR3 is TGTGCCAGCAGTTACTCGGGACAGGGCCCCTACGAGCAGTACTTC.

V is TRBV10-3 and J is TRBJ1-1; D is unresolved. CDR3 length equals 12 residues. Between the trimmed V and J ends, which lost 4 bases and 3 bases, there was a span of 6 bases. Germline V gives CDR1 ENHRY, CDR2 SYGVKD. The CDR3 region is CAISARDTEAFF. CDR3 bases: TGTGCCATCAGTGCGAGGGACACTGAAGCTTTCTTT.

About this clone itself: One end of the junction is discordant with germline, which a read error may explain. This sequence joins TRBV7-7 and TRBJ2-3, with D maybe TRBD2 (7 bases). Germline lookup yields CDR1 SSHAT and CDR2 FNYEAQ (reference sequence). This CDR3 has 15 residues. In nucleotides, the CDR3 is TGTGCTAGCAGTCCAGGCGGGGGCCAGGCAGATACGCAGTATTTT. Translating it yields CASSPGGGQADTQYF.

This chain links TRBV3-1 (or the pseudogene TRBV3-2) with TRBJ1-3; D gene uncertain. The V gene's germline CDR1 is LGHDT and CDR2 YNNKEL (reference sequence). The V end was cut by 3 bases, the J end by 1 base, with 22 bases between. This CDR3 is built from 19 residues. The CDR3 spells CASSHKTYSSQASGNTIYF. CDR3 nucleotide sequence: TGTGCCAGCAGCCACAAAACCTACTCTAGTCAAGCATCTGGAAACACCATATATTTT.

The genes are TRBV6-5 and TRBJ1-1; D ambiguous. Germline lookup yields CDR1 MNHEY and CDR2 SVGAGI. Trimming took 0 bases from V and 3 from J, leaving 14 bases between them. This CDR3 has 16 residues. The CDR3 loop reads CASSYSRLPGHTEAFF. The CDR3 DNA sequence: TGTGCCAGCAGTTACTCGAGACTCCCGGGTCACACTGAAGCTTTCTTT.

The chain joins TRBV5-1 to TRBJ1-1, with D possibly being TRBD1 (6 bases). The CDR3 contains 14 residues. V lost 7 bases to trimming and J lost 4 bases, with 17 bases between them. The V gene's germline CDR1 is SGHRS and CDR2 YFSETQ. CDR3 DNA sequence: TGCGCCAGCGCCCGGGGGGGCGAGATCACTGAAGCTTTCTTT. As protein: CASARGGEITEAFF.

The genes are TRBV4-3 and TRBJ1-3, with D perhaps matching TRBD1 (6 bases). Trimming shortened V by 1 base and J by 4 bases, and 14 bases separated the two germline ends. The CDR3 sequence is 16 residues long. Germline lookup yields CDR1 LGHNA and CDR2 YSLEER. CDR3 amino acids: CASSQGGVGAGNTIYF. The CDR3 bases are TGCGCCAGCAGCCAAGGCGGAGTGGGGGCCGGAAACACCATATATTTT.

The rearrangement uses TRBV2 and TRBJ2-7; D uncertain. Germline V gene lookup returns CDR1 SNHLY and CDR2 FYNNEI. With 3 bases removed from V and 3 bases from J, the gap between germline ends came to 6 bases. The CDR3 is made up of 12 amino acids. The CDR3 sequence: CASSDRGYEQYF. The CDR3 nucleotides are TGTGCCAGCAGTGACCGCGGCTACGAGCAGTACTTC. Full variable domain (outside the CDR3, taken from reference TRBV2 and TRBJ2-7): EPEVTQTPSHQVTQMGQEVILRCVPISNHLYFYWYRQILGQKVEFLVSFYNNEISEKSEIFDDQFSVERPDGSNFTLKIRSTKLEDSAMYFCASSDRGYEQYFGPGTRLTVT.

This chain uses TRBV7-8 with TRBJ2-1; a weak D match, TRBD1 (7 bases). Germline V CDR1 and CDR2: SGHVS, FQNEAQ. V was shortened by 5 bases and J by 8 bases, with 16 bases between the two germline ends. This CDR3 comprises 14 residues. The CDR3 DNA reads as TGTGCCAGCAGCCCGACAGGGAGCGGGTATGAGCAGTTCTTC. This sequence encodes CASSPTGSGYEQFF.

The rearrangement uses TRBV7-9 and TRBJ1-1; 8 bases align to TRBD1. This CDR3 region has 15 residues. With V trimmed by 2 bases and J by 5 bases, 7 bases remained unmatched. Germline CDR1 reads SEHNR; CDR2 reads FQNEAQ (reference sequence). The CDR3 DNA reads as TGTGCCAGCAGCTTACAGGGGGCGTTGGGAACTGAAGCTTTCTTT. Its translation: CASSLQGALGTEAFF.

CDR3 sequence: CASSPLAGGYNEQFF. DNA for the CDR3: TGTGCCAGCAGCCCACTAGCGGGGGGCTACAATGAGCAGTTCTTC. The gene calls are TRBV7-2 and TRBJ2-1; TRBD2 aligns across 12 bases. The CDR3 spans 15 residues. Trimming removed 5 bases from V and 3 bases from J; junction bases left unmatched: 2. CDR1 is SGHTA, CDR2 FQGNSA, per germline.

V usage is TRBV5-6 and J usage is TRBJ2-5; D perhaps matches TRBD2 (6 bases). Germline V CDR1 and CDR2: SGHDT, YYEEEE. The ends were cut back, 1 base at V and 2 bases at J, with 9 bases in the middle. The CDR3 is 14 amino acids. DNA of the CDR3: TGTGCCAGCAGCTTGTGGGGGACTCAAGAGACCCAGTACTTC. It encodes CASSLWGTQETQYF. Full variable domain (missing parts from reference TRBV5-6 and TRBJ2-5): DAGVTQSPTHLIKTRGQQVTLRCSPKSGHDTVSWYQQALGQGPQFIFQYYEEEERQRGNFPDRFSGHQFPNYSSELNVNALLLGDSALYLCASSLWGTQETQYFGPGTRLLVL.

The chain carries TRBV27 and TRBJ1-4; TRBD1 might be the D (6 bases). The length of the CDR3 is 13 residues. V lost 4 bases, J lost 8 bases, and 11 bases lay in between. The germline gives CDR1 MNHEY, CDR2 SMNVEV (reference sequence). CDR3 DNA: TGTGCCAGCAGTTCCCAGGGGCGGGAAAAACTGTTTTTT. It codes for CASSSQGREKLFF.

The chain uses TRBV5-5 and TRBJ2-1, with 12 bases lining up with TRBD2. This CDR3 spans 15 amino acids. The germline V gene has CDR1 SGHKS and CDR2 YYEKEE (reference sequence). The V segment lost 5 bases and the J segment 7 bases; nucleotides outside the gene matches: 7. In nucleotides, the CDR3 is TGTGCCAGCAGTCGTACTAGCGGGGGGTGGAATGAGCAGTTCTTC. Translating gives CASSRTSGGWNEQFF.

The table lists this clone with a few counts. The genes are TRBV4-2 and TRBJ2-7, with TRBD1 matching 7 bases. The CDR3 is 14 amino acids. The J segment lost 3 bases and the V segment lost 2 bases, leaving 4 bases of the junction unmatched. The germline gives CDR1 LGHNA, CDR2 YNFKEQ. CDR3 protein: CASSQPGQNYEQYF. The CDR3 DNA is TGTGCCAGCAGCCAACCGGGACAGAACTACGAGCAGTACTTC.

V and J are TRBV19 and TRBJ2-4; no reliable D call. V lost 2 bases to trimming and J lost 5 bases, with 10 bases between them. CDR1 LNHDA and CDR2 SQIVND come from the germline V gene (reference sequence). The CDR3 spans 14 residues. This CDR3 reads CASSISLGENIQYF. The CDR3 bases are TGTGCCAGTAGTATAAGTTTAGGAGAAAACATTCAGTACTTC. The full variable domain, with the rest looked up from reference TRBV19 and TRBJ2-4, is DGGITQSPKYLFRKEGQNVTLSCEQNLNHDAMYWYRQDPGQGLRLIYYSQIVNDFQKGDIAEGYSVSREKKESFPLTVTSAQKNPTAFYLCASSISLGENIQYFGAGTRLSVL.

This clone was counted a single time. The chain combines TRBV7-9 with TRBJ2-3; 7 nucleotides agree with TRBD1. Losses at the gene ends were 5 bases for V and 0 bases for J; bases not matched to a gene: 5. The V gene's germline CDR1 is SEHNR and CDR2 FQNEAQ (reference sequence). The CDR3 is made up of 15 amino acids. The CDR3 region has the DNA TGTGCCAGCAGCCCCGGGACAGTTAGCACAGATACGCAGTATTTT. Protein product: CASSPGTVSTDTQYF.

This chain connects TRBV5-1 to TRBJ2-1, with 10 bases identical to TRBD2. Germline V CDR1 and CDR2: SGHRS, YFSETQ. The trim removed 4 bases at V and 7 bases at J, leaving 8 bases unmatched. This CDR3 comprises 15 residues. The chain's CDR3 is CASSRALAGMNEQFF. CDR3 coding DNA: TGCGCCAGCAGCAGGGCACTAGCGGGGATGAATGAGCAGTTCTTC.

The V gene is TRBV11-2, the J gene TRBJ2-3, with D perhaps matching TRBD1 (5 bases). The CDR3 has 14 amino acids. V lost 2 bases and J lost 0, with 6 bases in between. CDR1 SGHAT and CDR2 FQNNGV come from the germline V gene. This chain's CDR3 is CASSLRQSTDTQYF. CDR3 bases: TGTGCCAGCAGCTTAAGACAGAGCACAGATACGCAGTATTTT.

The rearrangement joins TRBV2 to TRBJ2-2; TRBD1 might be the D (5 bases). The V gene lost 6 bases and the J gene lost 1 base, with 12 bases spanning the gap. The germline V gene has CDR1 SNHLY and CDR2 FYNNEI. This CDR3 has 15 amino acids. In nucleotides, the CDR3 is TGTGCCAGCAGGGGGCCGCTCGTGAACACCGGGGAGCTGTTTTTT. Amino acids: CASRGPLVNTGELFF.

The rearrangement links TRBV2 to TRBJ1-1, with a tentative D call TRBD1 (5 bases). CDR3 length: 11 amino acids. V was pared by 11 bases and J by 5 bases, with 12 bases between. The germline gives CDR1 SNHLY, CDR2 FYNNEI. The CDR3 sequence is CAANGGTEAFF. CDR3 nucleotide sequence: TGTGCCGCCAACGGGGGGACTGAAGCTTTCTTT.

J is TRBJ1-1 and V is TRBV6-5; no clear D. Trimming removed 2 bases from V and 0 bases from J, with 7 bases in between. Germline values: CDR1 MNHEY, CDR2 SVGAGI. The length of the CDR3 is 14 residues. CDR3 residues: CASSYRGVNTEAFF. DNA of the CDR3: TGTGCCAGCAGTTACAGAGGAGTGAACACTGAAGCTTTCTTT.

This clone was seen a handful of times. The chain uses TRBV2 and TRBJ1-6, with a tentative D call TRBD1 (5 bases). CDR1 is SNHLY, CDR2 FYNNEI, per germline. The CDR3 has 15 residues. V was trimmed by 1 base and J by 10 bases, leaving 14 bases between them. The CDR3 region is CASSEDGQGNSPLHF. The CDR3 nucleotides are TGTGCCAGCAGTGAAGACGGGCAGGGTAACTCACCCCTCCACTTT.

This chain uses TRBV3-1 (or the pseudogene TRBV3-2) with TRBJ1-2; D call uncertain. The CDR3 loop spans 14 amino acids. CDR1 and CDR2 from the germline V gene are LGHDT and YNNKEL (reference sequence). V gave up 4 bases and J gave up 2 bases, with 11 bases separating them. Written as DNA, the CDR3 is TGTGCCAGCAGCCTTCTGGGCAGCAACTATGGCTACACCTTC. Its protein is CASSLLGSNYGYTF.